This TCR beta chain originates from a study of blood T cell repertoires in COVID-19 (dated by TCRdb to about 2020). General notes on the study: Samples from collaborators originated in the United States, Italy and Spain and spanned both the acute and convalescent phases of COVID-19. The material from the prospective study consisted of cDNA or gDNA derived from T cells, B-cell-depleted T cells, or PBMCs. Subjects who had been exposed to COVID-19, were actively infected with it, or had recovered from it provided the deeply sampled blood TCRbeta repertoires that made up the dataset. The repertoires were released in a freely available public database meant as a resource for research on the immune response to SARS-CoV-2. The samples were drawn from two sources: the first 160 participants of the ongoing ImmuneRACE study, and some 1,300 subjects contributed by 6 global collaborators. A de-identified subject ID, COVID-19 status, age in years and sex were almost always included in the sample metadata. Where available, HLA class I and class II types were taken from metadata supplied by the sample provider and were not determined by assay-based typing.

TCRbeta CDR3 regions were amplified from genomic DNA by means of the immunoSEQ Assay, a bias-controlled multiplex PCR. The authors' analysis ran thus. The number of nucleated cells in each sample was estimated from the amplification of reference gene primers within the assay. To quantify the absolute abundance of each unique TCRbeta CDR3 rearrangement, sequence reads were collapsed and filtered. For each sample, productive Simpson clonality was calculated as the square root of Simpson's diversity index over productive rearrangements. This immuneACCESS table, as held by TCRdb, lists in-frame sequences with V and J called but not all clones. Of the missing ones, under half trace to an unresolved V gene in checked studies; the others have no known cause. V, J and clone size are those of that table, while D and trimming were read from the DNA. The sample data list about 140,000 clones, and 90% of these were observed just once. The ten biggest clones cover 9.5% to 12% of the sample.

The collaborating institutions used their own protocols to collect whole blood in K2EDTA tubes. For TCRbeta analysis, collaborators shipped samples as frozen whole blood, isolated PBMCs, or DNA extracted from either of those sample types. Including the terminal cysteine and phenylalanine, the CDR3 comprises 16 residues. Only CDR3 DNA remains: 48 bases, in frame from the first base. V loses 5 bases at its end and J loses 6 bases; junction bases beyond the gene matches: 11. For CDR1 and CDR2, the germline V gene lists SGHTA and FQGTGA. With respect to this clone: No cognate antigen has been identified for it. The input lacks base qualities; no much larger clone sits a single base away.

Study-wide findings and limitations: The amount of clinical and demographic metadata varied by source and participant and was provided uncurated.

The chain couples TRBV7-3 to TRBJ1-3, and 9 junction bases match TRBD1. The material sequenced was peripheral blood. The receptor was derived from a woman older than 75 with acute or convalescent COVID-19. The CDR3 protein: CASSLQPGQGENTIYF. The sequenced DNA: TGTGCCAGCAGCCTACAACCGGGACAGGGCGAAAACACCATATATTTT.